Included here is one TCR beta chain sequence, with context. The V end was cut by 0 bases, the J end by 5 bases, with 12 bases between. This CDR3 region has 15 residues. Germline-derived CDR1 and CDR2 are LGHDT and YNNKEL (reference sequence). Participant-reported clinical history was the basis for cohort assignment. The data were taken from a study of blood T cell repertoires in COVID-19. TCRdb's copy holds only in-frame clones and misses some; the assay was immunoSEQ multiplex PCR. The table shows 300,000 or so clones, with around 90% occurring only once. The chain links TRBV3-1 (or the pseudogene TRBV3-2) to TRBJ2-3; no reliable D call. The origin of this receptor is a man between 60 and 75 years old who had recovered from COVID-19. Material for sequencing was PBMCs or T cells enriched from blood (not recorded which). The CDR3 loop is CASSQERLNGDTQYF. Written as DNA, the CDR3 is TGTGCCAGCAGCCAAGAACGCCTCAACGGAGATACGCAGTATTTT.